One and the same sample provided the 17 T cell receptor beta chains below, sequenced in a study of blood T cell repertoires in COVID-19. Generated by immunoSEQ multiplex PCR, the TCRdb table keeps only in-frame clones and is missing some. The sample gives 88,000 or so clones, approximately 89% of which show up once; approximately 2.2% is in the top ten. Sequencing was performed on peripheral blood. The receptors stem from a middle-aged man with acute or convalescent COVID-19.

The chain combines TRBV3-1 (or the pseudogene TRBV3-2) with TRBJ1-5; D ambiguous. V lost 2 bases and J 4 bases, leaving 6 bases between the germline ends. CDR3 length: 13 amino acids. CDR1 and CDR2 from the germline V gene are LGHDT and YNNKEL (reference sequence). CDR3 loop: CASSQWRNQPQHF. The CDR3 DNA sequence: TGTGCCAGCAGCCAATGGCGGAATCAGCCCCAGCATTTT.

The chain carries TRBV12-5 and TRBJ2-5; 7 nucleotides match TRBD1. This CDR3 has 16 amino acids. Losses at the gene ends were 0 bases for V and 4 bases for J; bases not matched to a gene: 8. Germline CDR1 and CDR2: LGHNT and FRNRAP. The CDR3 DNA is TGTGCTAGTGGTTTGGTACCCAGGAACAGGGGAGAGACCCAGTACTTC. This encodes CASGLVPRNRGETQYF.

J is TRBJ2-3 and V is TRBV19; 7 positions match TRBD2. V was pared by 4 bases and J by 6 bases, with 7 bases of the junction left unmatched. The CDR3 is 14 residues long. Germline V gene sequence: CDR1 LNHDA, CDR2 SQIVND (reference sequence). The CDR3 sequence: CASSKAGAEDTQYF. CDR3 DNA sequence: TGTGCCAGTAGTAAGGCGGGAGCGGAGGATACGCAGTATTTT.

This chain connects TRBV7-2 to TRBJ1-2; a weak D match, TRBD1 (5 bases). The ends were cut back, 1 base at V and 4 bases at J, with 13 bases in the middle. Germline V gene lookup returns CDR1 SGHTA and CDR2 FQGNSA. The CDR3 extends over 15 amino acids. CDR3 DNA sequence: TGTGCCAGCAGCTTAGTCGGGGGAGCACGCTATGGCTACACCTTC. It is translated as CASSLVGGARYGYTF.

The genes are TRBV5-1 and TRBJ1-1; 7 positions agree with TRBD1. The CDR3 is 15 amino acids. Losses at the gene ends were 4 bases for V and 4 bases for J; bases not matched to a gene: 10. From germline, CDR1 is SGHRS and CDR2 YFSETQ. The CDR3 region has the DNA TGCGCCAGCAGCCTACAACAGGGGTGGGGCACTGAAGCTTTCTTT. Residues: CASSLQQGWGTEAFF.

V gene TRBV30 combines with J gene TRBJ2-6; perhaps TRBD1 as D (5 bases). The V end was cut by 5 bases, the J end by 1 base, with 9 bases between. CDR1 is GTSNPN, CDR2 SVGIG, per germline (reference sequence). The CDR3 contains 14 residues. CDR3 nucleotides: TGTGCCTGGCAGGCAGGGTCTGGGGCCAACGTCCTGACTTTC. This sequence encodes CAWQAGSGANVLTF.

The chain carries TRBV9 and TRBJ2-2; D is ambiguous. Germline V gene data show CDR1 as SGDLS and CDR2 as YYNGEE. The germline V and J ends were trimmed by 0 bases and 0 bases, with 9 bases remaining between them. The CDR3 has 16 amino acids. This CDR3 reads CASSVAWQSNTGELFF. The CDR3, as DNA: TGTGCCAGCAGCGTAGCTTGGCAGTCGAACACCGGGGAGCTGTTTTTT.

The chain couples TRBV5-8 to TRBJ1-4; TRBD1 agrees at 9 bases. The CDR3 runs to 16 residues. The V and J ends lost 6 bases and 6 bases, in that order; junction bases with no gene match: 12. The germline CDR1 and CDR2 sequences are SGHTS and YDEGEE. The CDR3 region is CASTPGTGTQDEKLFF. For the CDR3, the DNA is TGTGCCAGCACCCCCGGGACAGGGACACAAGATGAAAAACTGTTTTTT.

V is TRBV6-1 and J is TRBJ2-7; D is undetermined. CDR1 MNHNS and CDR2 SASEGT come from the germline V gene. The CDR3 sequence is 14 residues long. V was shortened by 1 base and J by 7 bases, with 14 bases between the two germline ends. The DNA for the CDR3 is TGTGCCAGCAGTGAAGTCTCCCGCACGAGGGAGCAGTACTTC. Translating it yields CASSEVSRTREQYF.

Here the CDR3 reads CASSDNPQGATEAFF. DNA of the CDR3: TGTGCCAGCAGCGACAACCCACAGGGGGCCACTGAAGCTTTCTTT. The chain combines TRBV6-5 with TRBJ1-1; TRBD1 agrees at 9 bases. V lost 6 bases, J lost 4 bases, and 9 bases stayed unmatched. CDR1 MNHEY and CDR2 SVGAGI come from the germline V gene. The CDR3 has 15 residues.

The V and J genes are TRBV28 and TRBJ2-7; a weak D match, TRBD1 (6 bases). V was clipped by 5 bases and J by 6 bases, with 14 bases between them. This CDR3 contains 13 residues. CDR1 is MDHEN, CDR2 SYDVKM, per germline. CDR3 nucleotide sequence: TGTGCCAGCAGTGGGACACCCACAGCCGAGCAGTACGTC. Residues: CASSGTPTAEQYV.

In its sample, this clone was seen a few times. This chain uses TRBV19 with TRBJ2-2; D remains ambiguous. Germline-derived CDR1 and CDR2 are LNHDA and SQIVND (reference sequence). CDR3 size: 13 residues. Between the trimmed V and J ends, which lost 5 bases and 5 bases, there was a span of 9 bases. CDR3 protein: CASSSGRTGELFF. Here the CDR3 DNA reads TGTGCCAGTAGTTCCGGTCGGACCGGGGAGCTGTTTTTT.

CDR3 amino acids: CASSVTGAEAFF. CDR3 bases: TGTGCCAGCAGCGTGACAGGGGCCGAAGCTTTCTTT. V usage is TRBV6-5 and J usage is TRBJ1-1; 8 bases are a match to TRBD1. The ends lost 6 bases at V and 8 bases at J; junction bases unmatched: 5. The CDR3 has 12 amino acids. Germline lookup yields CDR1 MNHEY and CDR2 SVGAGI.

The chain has TRBV28 and TRBJ1-1; D remains unclear. The V gene's germline CDR1 is MDHEN and CDR2 SYDVKM. V was pared by 3 bases and J by 11 bases, with 13 bases between. This CDR3 spans 12 amino acids. DNA of the CDR3: TGTGCCAGCAGTTTCTCCCGTCCCGGGGCTTTCTTT. This gives the protein CASSFSRPGAFF.

This clone was seen only once. V is TRBV24-1 and J is TRBJ1-1; no reliable D call. Per germline, CDR1 KGHDR and CDR2 SFDVKD. V gave up 4 bases and J gave up 5 bases, with 10 bases separating them. The CDR3 runs 13 residues. DNA for the CDR3: TGTGCCACCAGTGACTCTCGAGGGACTGAAGCTTTCTTT. This codes for CATSDSRGTEAFF.

CDR3 bases: TGTGCCAGCAGCCCCGGGACTAGAGCCTACAATGAGCAGTTCTTC. Translating gives CASSPGTRAYNEQFF. This chain connects TRBV3-1 (or the pseudogene TRBV3-2) to TRBJ2-1; 8 bases map to TRBD2. V dropped 4 bases and J dropped 2; count of bases not matched to a gene: 4. CDR3 length: 15 amino acids. The V gene's germline CDR1 is LGHDT and CDR2 YNNKEL (reference sequence).

The rearrangement links TRBV9 to TRBJ1-4; TRBD1 matches at 10 bases. V was clipped by 4 bases and J by 4 bases; unmatched bases: 4. This CDR3 region has 15 residues. The V gene's germline CDR1 is SGDLS and CDR2 YYNGEE. Here the CDR3 DNA reads TGTGCCAGCAGCCCCCGGGACAGGGGTAATGAAAAACTGTTTTTT. Translating it yields CASSPRDRGNEKLFF.